This entry describes one TCR beta chain. This sample is part of a study of blood T cell repertoires in COVID-19. Per the germline V gene, CDR1 is SQVTM and CDR2 is ANQGSEA. Losses at the gene ends were 5 bases for V and 4 bases for J; bases not matched to a gene: 7. The CDR3 has 13 residues. The assay was immunoSEQ multiplex PCR, and TCRdb's table has in-frame clones only and misses some. The sample consists of roughly 260,000 clones, more than 75% of them appearing once. The TCR was taken from a woman in her 50s with acute or convalescent COVID-19. The chain uses TRBV29-1 and TRBJ1-1; 7 positions match TRBD1. What was sequenced was peripheral blood. CDR3 bases: TGCAGCGTTTTGACAGGGTTCGGCACTGAAGCTTTCTTT. Protein product: CSVLTGFGTEAFF.